This T cell receptor (beta chain) was sequenced in a study of blood T cell repertoires in COVID-19. Study-wide context: Samples representing acute and convalescent COVID-19 were sourced from the United States, Italy and Spain. T cells, B-cell-depleted T cells, or PBMCs supplied cDNA or gDNA.

As processed by the authors: Cell counts per sample came from amplifying reference gene primers. Clones were read by immunoSEQ multiplex PCR, and TCRdb kept only the in-frame ones, dropping some. The D gene and trimming were derived from the DNA, and the V and J assignments and clone size from that table. The repertoire holds a few hundred thousand clones, with more than 65% as singletons. J lost 6 bases, V lost 2 bases, and 10 bases had no gene match. The CDR3 is made up of 15 amino acids. The germline V gene encodes CDR1 SQVTM and CDR2 ANQGSEA. This sequence originates from a woman aged 18 to 35 with acute or convalescent COVID-19. Specimen: peripheral blood. The chain combines TRBV29-1 with TRBJ2-1; TRBD1 matches at 7 bases. In DNA form, the CDR3 reads TGCAGCGTTGAAAAGGGGGCTCGTGCGAGCAATGAGCAGTTCTTC. Translated, it gives CSVEKGARASNEQFF.